A selection of T cell receptor beta chains follows, all from one sample in a study of B cell selection in AIRE deficiency. The table came from immunoSEQ multiplex PCR; TCRdb's copy has only in-frame clones and leaves some out. The sample lists roughly 24,000 clones, approximately 96% seen once, with approximately 0.17% in the top ten. The material sequenced was CD4+CD127+ conventional T cells sorted from PBMCs. The receptors come from a human donor in good health. CDR3s include the opening cysteine and the closing phenylalanine or tryptophan. The D gene is left open where the match is weak. A row's size may be missing; if present it is once, few, many or a size class.

CDR3aa: CASSPGQGSNQPQHF
CDR3nt: TGTGCCAGCAGCCCAGGACAGGGTAGCAATCAGCCCCAGCATTTT
d_gene: TRBD1
abundance: -
v_gene: TRBV11-1
j_gene: TRBJ1-5

CDR3aa: CASSSRGGGYTF
CDR3nt: TGTGCCAGCAGCTCTAGGGGGGGAGGCTACACCTTC
d_gene: -
abundance: -
v_gene: TRBV7-6
j_gene: TRBJ1-2

CDR3aa: CASSLWDRDNSPLHF
CDR3nt: TGTGCCAGCAGCCTCTGGGACAGGGATAATTCACCCCTCCACTTT
d_gene: TRBD1
abundance: -
v_gene: TRBV5-6
j_gene: TRBJ1-6

CDR3aa: CASSLGYGTTQYF
CDR3nt: TGTGCCAGCAGCCTCGGATACGGGACGACCCAGTACTTC
d_gene: -
abundance: -
v_gene: TRBV14
j_gene: TRBJ2-5

CDR3aa: CASSLEGTGVQPQHF
CDR3nt: TGCGCCAGCAGCTTGGAAGGGACAGGGGTTCAGCCCCAGCATTTT
d_gene: TRBD1
abundance: -
v_gene: TRBV5-1
j_gene: TRBJ1-5

CDR3aa: CASSQTSTDTQYF
CDR3nt: TGTGCCAGCTCACAAACGTCCACAGATACGCAGTATTTT
d_gene: -
abundance: -
v_gene: TRBV18
j_gene: TRBJ2-3

CDR3aa: CASREGAGVWNQPQHF
CDR3nt: TGTGCCAGCAGAGAAGGGGCAGGGGTATGGAATCAGCCCCAGCATTTT
d_gene: -
abundance: -
v_gene: TRBV19
j_gene: TRBJ1-5

CDR3aa: CASSPGQLIPENTEAFF
CDR3nt: TGCGCCAGCAGCCCGGGACAGCTTATCCCCGAGAACACTGAAGCTTTCTTT
d_gene: TRBD1
abundance: -
v_gene: TRBV5-1
j_gene: TRBJ1-1

CDR3aa: CSGGQTEAFF
CDR3nt: TGCAGCGGGGGACAAACCGAAGCTTTCTTT
d_gene: -
abundance: -
v_gene: TRBV29-1
j_gene: TRBJ1-1

CDR3aa: CASSLAGRQNEKLFF
CDR3nt: TGTGCCAGCAGCTTGGCGGGCAGGCAGAATGAAAAACTGTTTTTT
d_gene: -
abundance: -
v_gene: TRBV5-6
j_gene: TRBJ1-4

CDR3aa: CASGSRSSGANVLTF
CDR3nt: TGTGCTAGTGGTTCCCGGAGCTCTGGGGCCAACGTCCTGACTTTC
d_gene: -
abundance: -
v_gene: TRBV12-5
j_gene: TRBJ2-6

CDR3aa: CASSLGGAVSNQPQHF
CDR3nt: TGTGCCAGCAGCTTAGGCGGGGCGGTTAGCAATCAGCCCCAGCATTTT
d_gene: -
abundance: once
v_gene: TRBV11-3
j_gene: TRBJ1-5

CDR3aa: CASSVGDHSADTQYF
CDR3nt: TGTGCCAGCAGCGTAGGGGACCATTCGGCAGATACGCAGTATTTT
d_gene: -
abundance: -
v_gene: TRBV9
j_gene: TRBJ2-3

CDR3aa: CASSTTGSQETQYF
CDR3nt: TGCGCCAGCAGCACGACAGGTTCCCAAGAGACCCAGTACTTC
d_gene: -
abundance: -
v_gene: TRBV5-1
j_gene: TRBJ2-5

CDR3aa: CSALTGLYEQYF
CDR3nt: TGCAGCGCCCTGACAGGACTGTACGAGCAGTACTTC
d_gene: -
abundance: -
v_gene: TRBV29-1
j_gene: TRBJ2-7

CDR3aa: CASSPGAWGNEQYF
CDR3nt: TGTGCCAGCAGCCCTGGGGCCTGGGGGAACGAGCAGTACTTC
d_gene: -
abundance: -
v_gene: TRBV5-6
j_gene: TRBJ2-7

CDR3aa: CASTDRQENTGELFF
CDR3nt: TGTGCCAGCACCGATCGACAGGAGAACACCGGGGAGCTGTTTTTT
d_gene: -
abundance: -
v_gene: TRBV27
j_gene: TRBJ2-2

CDR3aa: CASSGMSGGAEYF
CDR3nt: TGTGCCAGCAGTGGGATGAGCGGGGGGGCTGAGTATTTT
d_gene: TRBD2
abundance: -
v_gene: TRBV2
j_gene: TRBJ2-3

CDR3aa: CASSPDPGTSGEQFF
CDR3nt: TGTGCCAGCAGCCCTGATCCCGGGACTAGCGGTGAGCAGTTCTTC
d_gene: TRBD2
abundance: -
v_gene: TRBV11-3
j_gene: TRBJ2-1

CDR3aa: CASSSGTGGNYGYTF
CDR3nt: TGTGCCAGCAGCTCAGGGACAGGGGGTAACTATGGCTACACCTTC
d_gene: -
abundance: -
v_gene: TRBV21-1
j_gene: TRBJ1-2

CDR3aa: CASSLVKGTEAFF
CDR3nt: TGTGCCAGCAGCTTAGTTAAGGGGACTGAAGCTTTCTTT
d_gene: -
abundance: -
v_gene: TRBV11-1
j_gene: TRBJ1-1

CDR3aa: CASSTPEARGDEQFF
CDR3nt: TGTGCCAGCAGCACCCCGGAGGCAAGGGGAGATGAGCAGTTCTTC
d_gene: -
abundance: -
v_gene: TRBV5-4
j_gene: TRBJ2-1

CDR3aa: CASSLSDSATQYF
CDR3nt: TGTGCCAGCAGCTTATCGGACTCAGCGACCCAGTACTTC
d_gene: -
abundance: -
v_gene: TRBV7-2
j_gene: TRBJ2-5

CDR3aa: CASSPKGTDTQYF
CDR3nt: TGTGCCAGCTCACCAAAGGGCACAGATACGCAGTATTTT
d_gene: -
abundance: -
v_gene: TRBV18
j_gene: TRBJ2-3

CDR3aa: CASSSMTGGTSAGANVLTF
CDR3nt: TGTGCCAGCAGCTCCATGACAGGGGGAACCTCCGCTGGGGCCAACGTCCTGACTTTC
d_gene: TRBD1
abundance: -
v_gene: TRBV9
j_gene: TRBJ2-6

CDR3aa: CASSIKGTGGNGYTF
CDR3nt: TGTGCCAGTAGTATCAAGGGTACAGGAGGTAATGGCTACACCTTC
d_gene: -
abundance: -
v_gene: TRBV19
j_gene: TRBJ1-2

CDR3aa: CASSSESGGGTEAFF
CDR3nt: TGTGCCAGCAGCTCGGAATCCGGGGGCGGCACTGAAGCTTTCTTT
d_gene: -
abundance: -
v_gene: TRBV7-9
j_gene: TRBJ1-1

CDR3aa: CAWSVRGARLQYF
CDR3nt: TGTGCCTGGAGTGTAAGGGGGGCCCGGCTCCAGTACTTC
d_gene: -
abundance: -
v_gene: TRBV30
j_gene: TRBJ2-7

CDR3aa: CASSGYSTDTQYF
CDR3nt: TGTGCCAGTAGCGGGTACAGCACAGATACGCAGTATTTT
d_gene: TRBD2
abundance: -
v_gene: TRBV11-3
j_gene: TRBJ2-3

CDR3aa: CASSLVSGVLNTIYF
CDR3nt: TGTGCCAGCAGCTTAGTGTCAGGGGTTCTAAACACCATATATTTT
d_gene: -
abundance: -
v_gene: TRBV7-2
j_gene: TRBJ1-3

CDR3aa: CASSYSGNTIYF
CDR3nt: TGTGCCAGCAGCTACTCTGGAAACACCATATATTTT
d_gene: -
abundance: once
v_gene: TRBV11-2
j_gene: TRBJ1-3

CDR3aa: CASSLRGADYGYTF
CDR3nt: TGTGCCAGCAGCTTAAGGGGGGCTGACTATGGCTACACCTTC
d_gene: -
abundance: -
v_gene: TRBV7-9
j_gene: TRBJ1-2

CDR3aa: CASSEAYVTQYF
CDR3nt: TGTGCCAGCAGTGAAGCCTATGTTACGCAGTATTTT
d_gene: -
abundance: -
v_gene: TRBV2
j_gene: TRBJ2-3

CDR3aa: CASSPVAGAVTTEAFF
CDR3nt: TGTGCCAGCAGCCCAGTGGCAGGGGCCGTAACTACTGAAGCTTTCTTT
d_gene: -
abundance: -
v_gene: TRBV7-9
j_gene: TRBJ1-1

CDR3aa: CATLRGETEAFF
CDR3nt: TGTGCCACCCTTAGGGGTGAAACTGAAGCTTTCTTT
d_gene: -
abundance: -
v_gene: TRBV6-5
j_gene: TRBJ1-1

CDR3aa: CASSPEIAGVVEQFF
CDR3nt: TGTGCCAGCAGTCCCGAGATAGCGGGGGTGGTTGAGCAGTTCTTC
d_gene: TRBD2
abundance: -
v_gene: TRBV2
j_gene: TRBJ2-1

CDR3aa: CASSPRNFGGEQYF
CDR3nt: TGTGCCAGCAGCCCTCGAAACTTCGGAGGCGAGCAGTACTTC
d_gene: -
abundance: -
v_gene: TRBV11-3
j_gene: TRBJ2-7

CDR3aa: CASSLEPDRNYGYTF
CDR3nt: TGTGCCAGCAGCTTAGAGCCCGACAGGAACTATGGCTACACCTTC
d_gene: -
abundance: -
v_gene: TRBV7-6
j_gene: TRBJ1-2

CDR3aa: CASSPLAGTPYEQYF
CDR3nt: TGTGCCAGTAGTCCCTTAGCGGGGACCCCCTACGAGCAGTACTTC
d_gene: TRBD2
abundance: -
v_gene: TRBV19
j_gene: TRBJ2-7

CDR3aa: CASSYRVGKETQYF
CDR3nt: TGTGCCAGCAGCTACAGGGTGGGGAAAGAGACCCAGTACTTC
d_gene: -
abundance: -
v_gene: TRBV7-8
j_gene: TRBJ2-5

CDR3aa: CASSLRQGARDEQYF
CDR3nt: TGTGCCAGCAGTTTACGACAGGGGGCGAGGGATGAGCAGTACTTC
d_gene: TRBD1
abundance: -
v_gene: TRBV6-6
j_gene: TRBJ2-7

CDR3aa: CASSLLQGTDTQYF
CDR3nt: TGTGCCAGCAGCTTGTTACAGGGAACAGATACGCAGTATTTT
d_gene: -
abundance: -
v_gene: TRBV5-8
j_gene: TRBJ2-3

CDR3aa: CASSLAVGTGGSYEQYF
CDR3nt: TGCGCCAGCAGCTTGGCCGTCGGGACAGGGGGGTCGTACGAGCAGTACTTC
d_gene: TRBD1
abundance: -
v_gene: TRBV5-1
j_gene: TRBJ2-7

CDR3aa: CASSSLNQPQHF
CDR3nt: TGTGCCAGTAGTAGCCTTAATCAGCCCCAGCATTTT
d_gene: -
abundance: -
v_gene: TRBV19
j_gene: TRBJ1-5